What follows is one T cell receptor beta chain and its context. The data are from a study of blood T cell repertoires in COVID-19. In the study overall: Sites across the United States, Italy and Spain contributed samples from acute and convalescent COVID-19. T cells, B-cell-depleted T cells, or PBMCs provided the cDNA or gDNA that served as material.

Study processing details: The assay estimated nucleated cells by amplifying reference gene primers. Repertoires were generated with immunoSEQ multiplex PCR, while TCRdb's copy carries only in-frame clones and drops some. V and J calls plus clone size are reproduced from that table; the DNA served to infer D and trimming. The data show roughly 250,000 clones, 70% to 90% seen once. The specimen was peripheral blood. This clonotype was obtained from a man aged 40-49 years with acute or convalescent COVID-19.

Here the CDR3 reads CASSPTSGGYEQYF. The CDR3 nucleotides read TGTGCCAGCAGCCCGACTAGCGGGGGATACGAGCAGTACTTC. The chain couples TRBV9 to TRBJ2-7, with 12 bases that match TRBD2. The trim removed 4 bases at V and 4 bases at J, leaving 3 bases unmatched. The CDR3 totals 14 residues. Germline CDR1 SGDLS, CDR2 YYNGEE. Based on the CDR3 plus reference TRBV9 and TRBJ2-7, the full variable domain is DSGVTQTPKHLITATGQRVTLRCSPRSGDLSVYWYQQSLDQGLQFLIQYYNGEERAKGNILERFSAQQFPDLHSELNLSSLELGDSALYFCASSPTSGGYEQYFGPGTRLTVT.